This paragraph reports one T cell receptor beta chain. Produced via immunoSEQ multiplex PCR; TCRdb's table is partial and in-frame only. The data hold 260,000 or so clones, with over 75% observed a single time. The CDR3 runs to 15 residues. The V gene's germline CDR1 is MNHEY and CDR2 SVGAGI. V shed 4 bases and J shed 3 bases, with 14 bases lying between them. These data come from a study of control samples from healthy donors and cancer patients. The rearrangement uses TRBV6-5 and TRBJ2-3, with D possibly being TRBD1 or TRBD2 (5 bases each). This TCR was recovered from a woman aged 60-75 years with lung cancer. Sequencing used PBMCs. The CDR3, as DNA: TGTGCCAGCAGTTCCCCCGGGACCCGGACAGATACGCAGTATTTT. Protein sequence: CASSSPGTRTDTQYF.